These 14 T cell receptor beta chains originate from one sample sequenced in a study of T cell changes during pregnancy in multiple sclerosis. Assay: immunoSEQ multiplex PCR; the TCRdb copy retains only in-frame clones and omits some. The data show 60,000 to 65,000 clones, about nine tenths seen once. The sequenced sample was peripheral blood, obtained in the second trimester of pregnancy. The receptors stem from a female donor in good health, enrolled as a control in a pregnancy study.

The rearrangement uses TRBV27 and TRBJ2-2, with 14 nucleotides matching TRBD2. The CDR3 extends over 16 amino acids. Losses at the gene ends were 2 bases for V and 10 bases for J; bases not matched to a gene: 6. Looked up from germline, CDR1 is MNHEY and CDR2 is SMNVEV (reference sequence). CDR3 amino acids: CASSLRGGLAGAELFF. CDR3 coding DNA: TGTGCCAGCAGTTTAAGGGGGGGACTAGCGGGAGCGGAGCTGTTTTTT.

The CDR3 DNA reads as TGTGCCAGCAGCTCGATTGGGGGGGCTCCTAACTATGGCTACACCTTC. It translates to CASSSIGGAPNYGYTF. V usage is TRBV7-8 and J usage is TRBJ1-2; D is perhaps TRBD1 (6 bases). V gave up 4 bases and J gave up 0 bases, with 15 bases separating them. Germline V lookup: CDR1 SGHVS, CDR2 FQNEAQ. The CDR3 totals 16 residues.

A few counts support this clone. V gene TRBV7-8 combines with J gene TRBJ2-7; 11 bases are a match to TRBD2. V lost 5 bases and J lost 7; bases outside the gene matches: 10. Germline lookup yields CDR1 SGHVS and CDR2 FQNEAQ. This CDR3 comprises 15 residues. CDR3 amino acids: CASSLGTSGTREQYF. CDR3 coding DNA: TGTGCCAGCAGCCTCGGGACTAGCGGAACTCGGGAGCAGTACTTC. Full variable domain (remainder filled in from reference TRBV7-8 and TRBJ2-7): GAGVSQSPRYKVAKRGQDVALRCDPISGHVSLFWYQQALGQGPEFLTYFQNEAQLDKSGLPSDRFFAERPEGSVSTLKIQRTQQEDSAVYLCASSLGTSGTREQYFGPGTRLTVT.

In this sample, this clone turned up a few times. The gene calls are TRBV19 and TRBJ2-2; 8 bases fit TRBD1. In germline, CDR1 is LNHDA, CDR2 SQIVND (reference sequence). The CDR3 extends over 14 amino acids. Losses at the gene ends were 2 bases for V and 12 bases for J; bases not matched to a gene: 8. The CDR3 sequence: CASSINSGQAKLFF. DNA for the CDR3: TGTGCCAGTAGTATAAACTCGGGACAGGCGAAGCTGTTTTTT. The variable domain in full, with the rest retrieved from reference TRBV19 and TRBJ2-2, is DGGITQSPKYLFRKEGQNVTLSCEQNLNHDAMYWYRQDPGQGLRLIYYSQIVNDFQKGDIAEGYSVSREKKESFPLTVTSAQKNPTAFYLCASSINSGQAKLFFGEGSRLTVL.

The chain employs TRBV28 and TRBJ2-7, with D hard to call. This CDR3 region has 12 residues. Germline V lookup: CDR1 MDHEN, CDR2 SYDVKM. V was trimmed by 3 bases and J by 0 bases, leaving 3 bases between them. The CDR3 DNA reads TGTGCCAGCAGTTTCGGCTCCTACGAGCAGTACTTC. Protein product: CASSFGSYEQYF.

The chain carries TRBV19 and TRBJ2-7, with D perhaps TRBD2 (5 bases). Germline V gene sequence: CDR1 LNHDA, CDR2 SQIVND (reference sequence). Trimming pared 2 bases from V and 1 base from J, leaving 12 bases between. This CDR3 spans 15 amino acids. For the CDR3, the DNA is TGTGCCAGTAGTATATCGTTGGTAGCGTCCTACGAGCAGTACTTC. This sequence encodes CASSISLVASYEQYF.

This clone was recorded a few times. The J gene is TRBJ1-3, the V gene TRBV29-1; no firm D call. There are 12 residues in the CDR3. V shed 6 bases and J shed 2 bases, with 8 bases lying between them. The germline V gene encodes CDR1 SQVTM and CDR2 ANQGSEA. DNA for the CDR3: TGCAGCGTGCAGTCTCCTGGAAACACCATATATTTT. Its protein product is CSVQSPGNTIYF.

The chain carries TRBV19 and TRBJ1-6; a possible D gene is TRBD1 (5 bases). Germline CDR1 is LNHDA and CDR2 is SQIVND (reference sequence). Trimming took off 4 bases at V and 8 bases at J, with 6 bases between the two ends. This CDR3 is 12 amino acids long. CDR3 region: CASSRGDSPLHF. As DNA, the CDR3 is TGTGCCAGTAGTAGGGGCGATTCACCCCTCCACTTT.

The CDR3 sequence is CASSSSGSSDQYF. Written as DNA, the CDR3 is TGTGCCAGCAGCTCTAGCGGGAGTTCAGACCAGTACTTC. The chain links TRBV5-4 to TRBJ2-5, with 10 bases identical to TRBD2. The CDR3 loop spans 13 amino acids. V gave up 3 bases and J gave up 10 bases; unmatched junction bases: 6. In germline, CDR1 is SGHNT, CDR2 YYREEE (reference sequence).

This clone appeared a single time. V and J are TRBV19 and TRBJ1-5; D is unresolved. The CDR3 loop spans 15 amino acids. Trimming removed 1 base from V and 3 bases from J, with 10 bases in between. The germline gives CDR1 LNHDA, CDR2 SQIVND (reference sequence). CDR3 protein: CASSIGAQFNQPQHF. As DNA, the CDR3 is TGTGCCAGTAGTATAGGGGCACAATTCAATCAGCCCCAGCATTTT. Drawing the rest from reference TRBV19 and TRBJ1-5, the complete variable domain is DGGITQSPKYLFRKEGQNVTLSCEQNLNHDAMYWYRQDPGQGLRLIYYSQIVNDFQKGDIAEGYSVSREKKESFPLTVTSAQKNPTAFYLCASSIGAQFNQPQHFGDGTRLSIL.

The CDR3 here is CASTPVGGPRDTQYF. In DNA, the CDR3 is TGTGCCAGCACCCCGGTGGGGGGGCCTCGAGATACGCAGTATTTT. J is TRBJ2-3 and V is TRBV7-9; tentative D call: TRBD2 (7 bases). Germline V gene data show CDR1 as SEHNR and CDR2 as FQNEAQ (reference sequence). The CDR3 covers 15 residues. V gave up 7 bases and J gave up 5 bases, with 19 bases separating them.

The gene calls are TRBV5-1 and TRBJ2-3; TRBD2 agrees at 8 bases. Germline trimming cut 0 bases from V and 14 bases from J; bases unmatched to any gene: 5. The V gene's germline CDR1 is SGHRS and CDR2 YFSETQ. There are 12 residues in the CDR3. The CDR3 sequence is CASSLEGTRWYF. CDR3 bases: TGCGCCAGCAGCTTGGAGGGGACTAGGTGGTATTTT.

The count of this clone is one. This chain links TRBV9 with TRBJ1-3, with 7 bases fitting TRBD1. V lost 0 bases and J lost 2; bases outside the gene matches: 5. The length of the CDR3 is 16 residues. CDR1 is SGDLS and CDR2 is YYNGEE in the germline V gene. The CDR3 is CASSVAQGGPGNTIYF. CDR3 bases: TGTGCCAGCAGCGTAGCCCAGGGGGGTCCTGGAAACACCATATATTTT.

The table lists this clone with a count of one. V is TRBV7-6 and J is TRBJ2-5, with D possibly being TRBD1 (5 bases). This CDR3 spans 17 amino acids. V dropped 2 bases and J dropped 2 bases, with 18 bases sitting between them. CDR1 SGHVS and CDR2 FNYEAQ come from the germline V gene. Here the CDR3 DNA reads TGTGCCAGCAGCTTACCAAGGGGCGTCACCCAACAAGAGACCCAGTACTTC. Its translation: CASSLPRGVTQQETQYF.